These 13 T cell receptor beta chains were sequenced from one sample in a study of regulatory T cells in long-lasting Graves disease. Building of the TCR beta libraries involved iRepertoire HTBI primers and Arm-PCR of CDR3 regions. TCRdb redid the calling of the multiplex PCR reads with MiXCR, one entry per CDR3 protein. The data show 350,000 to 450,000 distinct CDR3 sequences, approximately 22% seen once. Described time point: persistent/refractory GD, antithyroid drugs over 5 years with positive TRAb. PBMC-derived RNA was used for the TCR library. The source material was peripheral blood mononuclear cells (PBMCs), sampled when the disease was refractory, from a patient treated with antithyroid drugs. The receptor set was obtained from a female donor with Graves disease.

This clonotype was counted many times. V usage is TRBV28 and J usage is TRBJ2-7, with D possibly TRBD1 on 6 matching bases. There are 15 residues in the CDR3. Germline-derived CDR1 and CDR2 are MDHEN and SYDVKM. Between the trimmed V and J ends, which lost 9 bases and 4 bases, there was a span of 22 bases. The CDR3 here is CASSPPGDNGYEQYF. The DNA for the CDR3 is TGTGCCAGTTCTCCCCCCGGGGACAACGGTTACGAGCAGTACTTC.

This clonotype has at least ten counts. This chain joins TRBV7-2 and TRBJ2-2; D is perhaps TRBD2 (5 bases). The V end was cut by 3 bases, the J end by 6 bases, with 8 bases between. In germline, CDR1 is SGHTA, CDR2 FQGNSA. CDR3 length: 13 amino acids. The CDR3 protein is CASSLGSAGELFF. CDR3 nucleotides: TGTGCCAGCAGCTTGGGTAGCGCCGGGGAGCTGTTTTTT.

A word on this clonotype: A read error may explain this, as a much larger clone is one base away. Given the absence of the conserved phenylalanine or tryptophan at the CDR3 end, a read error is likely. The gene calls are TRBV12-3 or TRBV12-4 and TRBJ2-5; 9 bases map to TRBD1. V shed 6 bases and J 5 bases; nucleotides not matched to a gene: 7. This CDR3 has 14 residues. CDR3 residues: CASSLDRGGETQYL. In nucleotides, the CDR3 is TGTGCCAGCAGCCTCGACAGGGGGGGGGAGACCCAGTACCTC.

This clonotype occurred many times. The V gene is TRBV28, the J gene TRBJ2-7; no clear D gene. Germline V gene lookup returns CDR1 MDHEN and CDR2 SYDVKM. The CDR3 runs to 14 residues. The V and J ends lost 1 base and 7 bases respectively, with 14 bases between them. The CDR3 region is CASSLSTIWREQYF. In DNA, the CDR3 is TGTGCCAGCAGTTTATCAACGATTTGGCGGGAGCAGTACTTC.

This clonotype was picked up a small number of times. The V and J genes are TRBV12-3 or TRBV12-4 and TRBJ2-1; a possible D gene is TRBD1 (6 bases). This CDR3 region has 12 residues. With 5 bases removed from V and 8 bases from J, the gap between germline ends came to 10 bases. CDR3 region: CASSTQGYEQFF. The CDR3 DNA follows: TGTGCCAGCAGTACCCAGGGGTATGAGCAGTTCTTC.

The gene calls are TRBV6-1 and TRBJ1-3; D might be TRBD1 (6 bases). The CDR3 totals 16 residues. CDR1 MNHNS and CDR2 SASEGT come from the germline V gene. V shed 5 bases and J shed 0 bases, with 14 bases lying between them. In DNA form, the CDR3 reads TGTGCCAGCAGTAGCACATCAGGGGACTCTGGAAACACCATATATTTT. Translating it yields CASSSTSGDSGNTIYF.

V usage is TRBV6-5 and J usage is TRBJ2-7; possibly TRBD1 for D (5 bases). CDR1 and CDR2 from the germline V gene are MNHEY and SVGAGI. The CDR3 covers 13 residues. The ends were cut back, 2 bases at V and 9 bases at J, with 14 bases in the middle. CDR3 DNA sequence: TGTGCCAGCAGTTACATTCCTGGGGCCGGGCAGTACTTC. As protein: CASSYIPGAGQYF.

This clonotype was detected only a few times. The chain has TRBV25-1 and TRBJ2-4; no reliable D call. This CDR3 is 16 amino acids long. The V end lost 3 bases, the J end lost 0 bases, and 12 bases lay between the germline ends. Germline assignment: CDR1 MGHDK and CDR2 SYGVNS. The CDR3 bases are TGTGCCAGCAGTGACACCCAGGTCGGAGCCAAAAACATTCAGTACTTC. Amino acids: CASSDTQVGAKNIQYF.

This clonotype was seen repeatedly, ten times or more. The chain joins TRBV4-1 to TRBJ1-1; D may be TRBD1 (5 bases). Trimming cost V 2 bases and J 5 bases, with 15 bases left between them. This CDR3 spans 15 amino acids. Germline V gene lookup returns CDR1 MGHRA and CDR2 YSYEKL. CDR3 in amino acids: CASSQTAGERTEAFF. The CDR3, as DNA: TGCGCCAGCAGCCAAACAGCGGGGGAGAGGACTGAAGCTTTCTTT.

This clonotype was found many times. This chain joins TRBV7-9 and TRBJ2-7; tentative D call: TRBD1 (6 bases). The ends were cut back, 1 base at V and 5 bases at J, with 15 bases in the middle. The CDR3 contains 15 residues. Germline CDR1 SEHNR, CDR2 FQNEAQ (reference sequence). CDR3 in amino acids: CASSLGFTGNDEQYF. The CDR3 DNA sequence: TGTGCCAGCAGCTTAGGTTTCACAGGGAACGACGAGCAGTACTTC.

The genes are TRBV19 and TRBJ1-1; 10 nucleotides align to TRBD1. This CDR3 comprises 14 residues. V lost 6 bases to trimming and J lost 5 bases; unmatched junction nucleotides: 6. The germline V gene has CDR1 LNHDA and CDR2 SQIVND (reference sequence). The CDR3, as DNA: TGTGCCAGTAGCTGGGGACAGGGGACGACTGAAGCTTTCTTT. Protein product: CASSWGQGTTEAFF.

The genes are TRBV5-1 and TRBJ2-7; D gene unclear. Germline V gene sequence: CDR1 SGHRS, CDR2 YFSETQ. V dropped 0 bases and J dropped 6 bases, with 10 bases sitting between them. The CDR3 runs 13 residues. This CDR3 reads CASSLGRTCEQYF. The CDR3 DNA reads TGCGCCAGCAGCTTGGGACGCACCTGCGAGCAGTACTTC.

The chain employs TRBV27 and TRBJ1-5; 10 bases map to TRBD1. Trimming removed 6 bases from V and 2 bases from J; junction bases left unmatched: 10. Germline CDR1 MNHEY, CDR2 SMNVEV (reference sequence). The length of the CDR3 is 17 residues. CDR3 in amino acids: CASRTSGTGDGNQPQHF. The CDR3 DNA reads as TGTGCCAGCAGGACCTCCGGGACAGGGGACGGCAATCAGCCCCAGCATTTT.